This section outlines one T cell receptor (beta chain) sequence together with its context. The target antigen is unknown. This entry comes from a study of cytomegalovirus exposure and HLA in healthy donors. About the research overall: From donors who were HLA-typed, an early data release held about 85 million unique TCRs. Notes on the study in general: TCR association rates varied by HLA locus in a later analysis, with DRB1 highest and HLA-C lowest. Across all donors, roughly uniform sequencing depth was an assumption of the presence/absence analyses.

PCR was performed using 60 Vbeta and 13 Jbeta primers. Method: immunoSEQ multiplex PCR; TCRdb's copy keeps in-frame clones and lacks some. The sample lists some 150,000 clones, around 70% occurring once. Germline CDR1 reads SEHNR; CDR2 reads FQNEAQ (reference sequence). Trimming left V 1 base short and J 2 bases short, with 8 bases between. The CDR3 contains 14 residues. This sequence was found in a man aged 35-49 years in good health and CMV-seronegative. The chain employs TRBV7-9 and TRBJ1-1; no definite D call. The sequencing sample was made of PBMCs. The CDR3 spells CASSLVSVNTEAFF. CDR3 nucleotides: TGTGCCAGCAGCTTAGTCTCGGTAAACACTGAAGCTTTCTTT.